This TCR beta chain emerged from a study of blood T cell repertoires in COVID-19. Clones were sequenced by immunoSEQ multiplex PCR, and TCRdb holds only the in-frame ones, with some missing. This sample has about 180,000 clones, with more than 85% found just once. Material: peripheral blood. The origin of this receptor is a woman in her 30s with active or convalescent COVID-19.

The CDR3 nucleotides are TGTGCCAGCAGCGGGAGACCGGGACAGGGGGCTTACGAGCAGTACTTC. The encoded protein is CASSGRPGQGAYEQYF. The genes are TRBV9 and TRBJ2-7; TRBD1 aligns across 12 bases. The CDR3 consists of 16 residues. Germline CDR1 is SGDLS and CDR2 is YYNGEE. Germline trimming cut 3 bases from V and 4 bases from J; bases unmatched to any gene: 8.